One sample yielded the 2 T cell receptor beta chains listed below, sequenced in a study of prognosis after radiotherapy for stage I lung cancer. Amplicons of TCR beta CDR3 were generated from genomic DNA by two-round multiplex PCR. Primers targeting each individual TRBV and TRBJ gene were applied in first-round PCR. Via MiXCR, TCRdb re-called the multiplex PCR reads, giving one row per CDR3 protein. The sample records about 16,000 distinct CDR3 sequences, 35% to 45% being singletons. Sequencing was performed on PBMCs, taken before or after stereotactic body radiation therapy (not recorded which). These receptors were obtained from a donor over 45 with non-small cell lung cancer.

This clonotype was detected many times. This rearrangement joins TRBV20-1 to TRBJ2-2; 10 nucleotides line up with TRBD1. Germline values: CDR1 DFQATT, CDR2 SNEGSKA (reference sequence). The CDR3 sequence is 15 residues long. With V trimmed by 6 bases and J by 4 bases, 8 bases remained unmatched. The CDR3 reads CSAFGQGETTGELFF. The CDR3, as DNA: TGCAGTGCGTTTGGACAGGGGGAGACCACCGGGGAGCTGTTTTTT.

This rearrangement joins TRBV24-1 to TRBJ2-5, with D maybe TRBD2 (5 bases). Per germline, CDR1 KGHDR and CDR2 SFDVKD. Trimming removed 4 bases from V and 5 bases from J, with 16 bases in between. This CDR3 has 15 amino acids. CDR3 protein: CATSDSSGPAETQYF. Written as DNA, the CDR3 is TGTGCCACCAGTGACTCGAGCGGACCCGCGGAGACCCAGTACTTC.